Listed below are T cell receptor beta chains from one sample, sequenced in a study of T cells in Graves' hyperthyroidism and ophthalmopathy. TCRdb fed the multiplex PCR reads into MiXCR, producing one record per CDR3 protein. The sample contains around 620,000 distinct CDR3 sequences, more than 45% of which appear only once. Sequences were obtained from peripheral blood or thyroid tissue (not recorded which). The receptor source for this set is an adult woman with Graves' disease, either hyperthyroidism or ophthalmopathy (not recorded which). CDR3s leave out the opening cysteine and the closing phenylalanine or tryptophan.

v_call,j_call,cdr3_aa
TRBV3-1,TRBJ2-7,ASSQVRGNSGGKVYEQY
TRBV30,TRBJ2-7,AWSRGGTGSYEQY
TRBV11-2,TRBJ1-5,ASSSRQDSAQPQH
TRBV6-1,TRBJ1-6,ASCKGSSYNSPLH
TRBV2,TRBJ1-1,ASRTDRFRGDTEAF
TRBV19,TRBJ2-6,ASRQVPSSGANVLT
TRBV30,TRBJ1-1,AWSSMNTEAF
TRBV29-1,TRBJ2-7,SVETTTSDEQY
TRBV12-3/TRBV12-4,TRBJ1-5,ACSLGPGAGQPQH
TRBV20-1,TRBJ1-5,SAPARQRNQPQH
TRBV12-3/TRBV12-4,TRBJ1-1,ASSPQRNTEAF
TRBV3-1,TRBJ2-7,ASSPATASYEQY
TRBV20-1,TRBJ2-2,SAVVSGNTGELF
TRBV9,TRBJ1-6,ASSLRQDSPLH
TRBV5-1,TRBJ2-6,ASSLASWLAGAPYSGANVLT
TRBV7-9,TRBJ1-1,ASSTKAVLAAEAF
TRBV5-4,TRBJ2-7,ASSLETGTGSYEQY
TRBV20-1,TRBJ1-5,SASSRQTQH
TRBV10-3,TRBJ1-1,AIRSGGGPMGTEAF
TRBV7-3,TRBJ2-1,ASSDTGVEQF
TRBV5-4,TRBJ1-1,ASSSRQGASENTEAF
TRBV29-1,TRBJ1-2,SALDSSFYGYT
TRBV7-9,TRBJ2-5,ASSTRTGKETQY
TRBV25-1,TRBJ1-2,ASSGGPSPGYT
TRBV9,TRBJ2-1,ASSPGSEQF
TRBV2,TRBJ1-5,ASRLRTSGQETGGEH
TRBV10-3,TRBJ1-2,AINDKEKSGNYGYT